What follows is one T cell receptor (beta chain) and its context. Sequencing used immunoSEQ multiplex PCR; TCRdb keeps in-frame clones, though not all of them. The sample yields approximately 66,000 clones, approximately 90% seen once. The data originate from a study of OX40 agonist ivuxolimab in advanced cancers. Study overall: Of the patients, three showed partial responses, one with hepatocellular carcinoma and two with cutaneous melanoma.

This CDR3 has 15 amino acids. Germline CDR1 reads MNHNY; CDR2 reads SVGAGI (reference sequence). The V end was cut by 2 bases, the J end by 1 base, with 11 bases between. The rearrangement joins TRBV6-6 to TRBJ1-1; D is possibly TRBD1 (5 bases). The source of this sequence is an adult with an advanced solid tumor such as melanoma, head and neck, liver or kidney cancer. The material sequenced was CD4+ or CD8+ T cells sorted from blood, taken in a trial of the OX40 agonist ivuxolimab. The CDR3: CASSYGGEGNTEAFF. DNA of the CDR3: TGTGCCAGCAGTTACGGAGGGGAGGGGAACACTGAAGCTTTCTTT.